The source of this T cell receptor beta chain is a study of technical replicates of blood from several donors. The CDR3 loop spans 17 amino acids. Germline values: CDR1 SNHLY, CDR2 FYNNEI. The V segment lost 2 bases and the J segment 2 bases; nucleotides outside the gene matches: 6. The data were produced by immunoSEQ multiplex PCR, yet TCRdb's version contains in-frame clones alone and is incomplete. The sample contains tens of thousands of clones, roughly 93% of which appear only once. Material: T cells isolated from PBMCs. The source is a human donor in good health. V and J are TRBV2 and TRBJ2-2; 9 nucleotides align to TRBD2. Here the CDR3 reads CASSEPLAGLNTGELFF. DNA of the CDR3: TGTGCCAGCAGTGAACCCCTAGCGGGGCTAAACACCGGGGAGCTGTTTTTT.